The rows below give T cell receptor beta chains drawn from one sample of a study of T cells expressing NK-cell markers. TCRdb derives one entry per CDR3 protein from the 5' RACE reads, leaving out DNA. Its clone listing holds around 260,000 distinct CDR3 sequences. The sample comprised blood T cells: a sorted CD56 or NKG2C T cell subset, CD4+ or CD8+ T cells, or bulk PBMC T cells (not recorded which). These receptor sequences come from a woman aged 18-70 years in good health. Each CDR3 is given with its conserved first and last residue.

TRBJ1-5,13,TRBV20-1,CSARTGAGQPQHF
TRBJ1-1,13,TRBV6-2/TRBV6-3,CASSSYPNTEAFF
TRBJ2-1,15,TRBV18,CASSPRLESYNEQFF
TRBJ1-1,15,TRBV19,CASRMTAPMNTEAFF
TRBJ1-1,15,TRBV7-9,CASSLATGTVTEAFF
TRBJ2-1,14,TRBV20-1,CSASPGRGRNEQFF
TRBJ2-2,13,TRBV7-2,CAGGGANTGELFF
TRBJ1-1,15,TRBV5-1,CASSSGGGLGTEAFF
TRBJ2-3,15,TRBV10-2,CASSEPPRSTDTQYF
TRBJ1-2,15,TRBV5-1,CASSLVAKGDYGYTF
TRBJ2-7,14,TRBV28,CASTTNRRNYEQYF
TRBJ1-2,12,TRBV12-3/TRBV12-4,CASSFGYYGYTF
TRBJ2-3,14,TRBV20-1,CSARGGVGTDTQYF
TRBJ2-3,17,TRBV19,CASRRALGGPSTDTQYF
TRBJ2-1,16,TRBV29-1,CSVELQGQVHENEQFF
TRBJ1-2,15,TRBV12-3/TRBV12-4,CASSQGEPEHYGYTF
TRBJ2-5,16,TRBV7-9,CASSPGLGQGEETQYF
TRBJ2-1,14,TRBV4-3,CASSPAGIYNEQFF
TRBJ2-3,17,TRBV11-2,CASSSQGVVWNTDTQYF
TRBJ1-5,13,TRBV5-1,CASSARGPQPQHF
TRBJ2-5,14,TRBV7-2,CASTLGGGGETQYF
TRBJ2-7,17,TRBV6-1,CASSRKGTSGFSYEQYF
TRBJ1-6,14,TRBV5-5,CASSHDRGNSPLHF
TRBJ2-3,14,TRBV20-1,CSGLAGVQSDTQYF
TRBJ1-5,13,TRBV12-3/TRBV12-4,CASSLSAGQPQHF
TRBJ2-7,14,TRBV7-9,CASSSLGTAYEQYF
TRBJ2-3,16,TRBV18,CASSPFAAGGGDTQYF
TRBJ1-3,14,TRBV20-1,CSATQASSGNTIYF
TRBJ2-1,13,TRBV20-1,CSARVYSYNEQFF
TRBJ2-1,14,TRBV3-1,CASSQDPGNNEQFF
TRBJ2-7,14,TRBV29-1,CSVQLAGPFYEQYF
TRBJ1-3,17,TRBV20-1,CSANLIRTGRSGNTIYF
TRBJ2-5,14,TRBV6-1,CAVSRGGYQETQYF
TRBJ1-1,14,TRBV2,CASSEVLVPREAFF
TRBJ2-5,15,TRBV12-3/TRBV12-4,CASSFWQGAKETQYF
TRBJ2-2,12,TRBV7-3,CASSTFTGELFF
TRBJ1-2,16,TRBV6-1,CASRKTGTKGLLGYTF
TRBJ1-2,11,TRBV12-3/TRBV12-4,CASSLGGFLAF
TRBJ1-1,14,TRBV2,CASSQGNRGTEAFF
TRBJ2-7,12,TRBV3-1,CASSQFSDEQYF
TRBJ1-1,14,TRBV7-2,CASSSPQGADEAFF
TRBJ1-2,15,TRBV7-2,CASRQTGGWNYGYTF
TRBJ1-2,15,TRBV29-1,CSVQGALDSNYGYTF
TRBJ2-4,13,TRBV6-1,CASSGYAKNIQYF
TRBJ2-1,15,TRBV11-2,CASSSPRVPRLGQFF
TRBJ2-1,13,TRBV5-1,CASSSRPTDEQFF
TRBJ2-3,15,TRBV7-2,CASSLGRRDTDTQYF